This T cell receptor beta chain originates from a study of T cells in localized non-small cell lung cancer. This clone was seen once. The method was immunoSEQ multiplex PCR; TCRdb's version includes in-frame clones alone and lacks a portion of them. The top ten hold 2.5% to 3% of the sample, which has some 29,000 clones, 70% to 90% seen once. There are 13 residues in the CDR3. The ends were cut back, 6 bases at V and 7 bases at J, with 16 bases in the middle. From germline, CDR1 is SGDLS and CDR2 YYNGEE. The source is a woman aged 18-49 years with stage I lung adenocarcinoma. The rearrangement links TRBV9 to TRBJ1-2, with D unresolved. Here the sequenced sample was peripheral blood, taken before any cancer treatment. CDR3 loop: CASTYSGSGGYTF. As DNA, the CDR3 is TGTGCCAGCACCTATTCGGGGAGCGGTGGCTACACCTTC.